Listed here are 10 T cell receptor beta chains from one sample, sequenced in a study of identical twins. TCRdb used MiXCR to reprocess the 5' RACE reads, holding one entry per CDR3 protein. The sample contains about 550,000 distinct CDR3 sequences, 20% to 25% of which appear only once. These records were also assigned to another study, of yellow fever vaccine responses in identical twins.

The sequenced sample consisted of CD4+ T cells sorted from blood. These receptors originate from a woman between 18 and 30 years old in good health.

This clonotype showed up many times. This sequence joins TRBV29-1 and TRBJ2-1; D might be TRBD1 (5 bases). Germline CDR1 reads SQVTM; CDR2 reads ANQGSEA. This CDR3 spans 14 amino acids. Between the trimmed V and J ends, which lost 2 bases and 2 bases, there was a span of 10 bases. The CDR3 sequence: CSVERGVAYNEQFF. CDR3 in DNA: TGCAGCGTTGAAAGGGGTGTCGCCTACAATGAGCAGTTCTTC.

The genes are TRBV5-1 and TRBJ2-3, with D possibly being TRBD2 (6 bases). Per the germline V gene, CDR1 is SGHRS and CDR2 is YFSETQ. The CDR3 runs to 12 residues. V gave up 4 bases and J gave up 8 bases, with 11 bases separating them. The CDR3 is CASSEEGSTQYF. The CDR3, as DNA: TGCGCCAGCAGCGAGGAGGGGTCTACGCAGTATTTT.

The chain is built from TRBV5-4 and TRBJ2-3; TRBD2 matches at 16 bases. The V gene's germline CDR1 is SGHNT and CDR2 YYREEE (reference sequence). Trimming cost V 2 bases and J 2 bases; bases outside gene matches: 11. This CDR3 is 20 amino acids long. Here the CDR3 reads CASSLFRGLAGGPHTDTQYF. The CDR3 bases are TGTGCCAGCAGCTTATTTCGGGGACTAGCGGGGGGGCCGCACACAGATACGCAGTATTTT.

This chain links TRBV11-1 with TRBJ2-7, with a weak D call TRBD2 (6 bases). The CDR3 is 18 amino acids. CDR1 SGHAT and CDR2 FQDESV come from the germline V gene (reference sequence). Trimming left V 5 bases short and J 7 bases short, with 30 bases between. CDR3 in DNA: TGTGCCAGCAGCCCGATACCCTTAGCGGAAATAATGGCGTGGGAGCAGTACTTC. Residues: CASSPIPLAEIMAWEQYF. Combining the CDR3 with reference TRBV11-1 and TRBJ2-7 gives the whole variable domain EAEVAQSPRYKITEKSQAVAFWCDPISGHATLYWYRQILGQGPELLVQFQDESVVDDSQLPKDRFSAERLKGVDSTLKIQPAELGDSAMYLCASSPIPLAEIMAWEQYFGPGTRLTVT.

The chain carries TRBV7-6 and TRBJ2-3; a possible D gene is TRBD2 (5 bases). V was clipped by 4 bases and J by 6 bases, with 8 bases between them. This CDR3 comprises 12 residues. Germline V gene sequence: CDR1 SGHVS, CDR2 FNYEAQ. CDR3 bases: TGTGCCAGCAGCTGGCGGAGGGATACGCAGTATTTT. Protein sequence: CASSWRRDTQYF. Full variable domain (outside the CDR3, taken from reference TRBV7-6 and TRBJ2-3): GAGVSQSPRYKVTKRGQDVALRCDPISGHVSLYWYRQALGQGPEFLTYFNYEAQQDKSGLPNDRFSAERPEGSISTLTIQRTEQRDSAMYRCASSWRRDTQYFGPGTRLTVL.

The CDR3 bases are TGCAGTGCTAGTTGGACTAGCGACCATGAGCAGTTCTTC. Amino acids: CSASWTSDHEQFF. The rearrangement uses TRBV20-1 and TRBJ2-1, with 9 bases fitting TRBD2. This CDR3 contains 13 residues. Germline assignment: CDR1 DFQATT and CDR2 SNEGSKA (reference sequence). V was clipped by 3 bases and J by 8 bases; unmatched bases: 5.

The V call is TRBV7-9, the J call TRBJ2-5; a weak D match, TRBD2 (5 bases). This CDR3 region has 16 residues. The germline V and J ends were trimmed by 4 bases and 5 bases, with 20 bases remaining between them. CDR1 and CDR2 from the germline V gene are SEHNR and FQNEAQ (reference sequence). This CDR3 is CASSSLPVRGRETQYF. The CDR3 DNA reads TGTGCCAGCAGCTCCCTCCCCGTACGGGGTCGGGAGACCCAGTACTTC.

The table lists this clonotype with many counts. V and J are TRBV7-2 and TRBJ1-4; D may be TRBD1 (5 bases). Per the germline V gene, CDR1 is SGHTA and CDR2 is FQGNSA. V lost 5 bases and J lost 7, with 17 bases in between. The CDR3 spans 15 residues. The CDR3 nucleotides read TGTGCCAGCAGCCCCGTTGGCAGGGTGGTTGAAAAACTGTTTTTT. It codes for CASSPVGRVVEKLFF. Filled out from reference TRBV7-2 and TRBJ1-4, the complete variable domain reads GAGVSQSPSNKVTEKGKDVELRCDPISGHTALYWYRQSLGQGLEFLIYFQGNSAPDKSGLPSDRFSAERTGGSVSTLTIQRTQQEDSAVYLCASSPVGRVVEKLFFGSGTQLSVL.

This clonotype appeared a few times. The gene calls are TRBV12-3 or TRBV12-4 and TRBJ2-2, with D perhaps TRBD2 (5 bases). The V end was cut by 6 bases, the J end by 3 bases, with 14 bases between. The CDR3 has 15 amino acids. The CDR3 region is CASRGSTGDTGELFF. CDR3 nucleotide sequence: TGTGCCAGCAGGGGTAGCACCGGGGACACCGGGGAGCTGTTTTTT.

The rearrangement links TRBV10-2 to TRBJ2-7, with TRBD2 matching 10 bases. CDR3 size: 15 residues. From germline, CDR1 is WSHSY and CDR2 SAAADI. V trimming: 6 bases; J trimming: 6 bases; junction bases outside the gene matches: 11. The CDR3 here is CASRSQLAGTLEQYF. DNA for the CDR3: TGCGCCAGCAGATCCCAACTAGCGGGAACCCTCGAGCAGTACTTC.